This entry concerns a single TCR beta chain. The sample belongs to a study of control samples from healthy donors and cancer patients. The CDR3 has 13 amino acids. In germline, CDR1 is SGHKS, CDR2 YYEKEE (reference sequence). Trimming removed 3 bases from V and 5 bases from J, with 11 bases in between. The protocol was immunoSEQ multiplex PCR, while the TCRdb copy is restricted to in-frame clones and leaves out a portion. The sample includes approximately 89,000 clones, around nine tenths of them seen just once. This chain links TRBV5-5 with TRBJ1-1; D is undetermined. This receptor was obtained from a man aged 30-40 years in good health. Sequenced material: blood. This chain's CDR3 is CASSSLGRTEAFF. The CDR3 DNA reads as TGTGCCAGCAGCTCCCTCGGAAGAACTGAAGCTTTCTTT.